A single sample is the source of the 31 T cell receptor beta chains below, sequenced in a study of monozygotic twins with inflammatory bowel disease. From its re-call of the 5' RACE reads, TCRdb lists each CDR3 protein once, without DNA. Its table records about 440,000 distinct CDR3 sequences. The sample was blood. These receptors all stem from a human donor with ulcerative colitis or Crohn's disease, or a healthy co-twin of an affected twin (not recorded which).

The chain combines TRBV12-3 or TRBV12-4 with TRBJ1-2; TCRdb indicates TRBD1, and absent DNA this call remains unverified. The CDR3 has 15 amino acids. The CDR3 protein is CASSPSLTGSYGYTF.

The V and J genes are TRBV5-1 and TRBJ1-1; the D call from TCRdb, TRBD1, cannot be confirmed without DNA. The CDR3 contains 15 residues. The germline gives CDR1 SGHRS, CDR2 YFSETQ. The CDR3 is CASSLLRTGNTEAFF.

This rearrangement joins TRBV15 to TRBJ2-6. The CDR3 totals 15 residues. Germline lookup yields CDR1 LNHNV and CDR2 YYDKDF (reference sequence). The CDR3 loop reads CATSRLLGGANVLTF.

The chain has TRBV5-1 and TRBJ2-3; without DNA, the TCRdb call of TRBD1 cannot be checked. CDR3 length: 16 amino acids. The V gene's germline CDR1 is SGHRS and CDR2 YFSETQ. CDR3 sequence reads: CASGPGVRESADTQYF.

V gene TRBV12-3 or TRBV12-4 combines with J gene TRBJ2-3; the D call of TRBD1 rests on TCRdb alone, since no DNA is present to check it. The CDR3 covers 16 residues. The CDR3 spells CASSLGGGGGFSTQYF.

The chain combines TRBV28 with TRBJ2-7; the TCRdb call, TRBD2, lacks DNA for checking. From germline, CDR1 is MDHEN and CDR2 SYDVKM. The CDR3 covers 16 residues. The CDR3 is CASSYPGLAGVGEQYF. Together with reference TRBV28 and TRBJ2-7, the CDR3 gives the full variable domain: DVKVTQSSRYLVKRTGEKVFLECVQDMDHENMFWYRQDPGLGLRLIYFSYDVKMKEKGDIPEGYSVSREKKERFSLILESASTNQTSMYLCASSYPGLAGVGEQYFGPGTRLTVT.

The V gene is TRBV4-3, the J gene TRBJ2-3; checking the TCRdb D call of TRBD2 is not possible without DNA. Germline loops: CDR1 LGHNA, CDR2 YSLEER. This CDR3 comprises 19 residues. This CDR3 reads CASSLYLGTSGAGPDTQYF.

V gene TRBV5-1 combines with J gene TRBJ1-2; TCRdb picks TRBD1, but there is no DNA to check that call. From germline, CDR1 is SGHRS and CDR2 YFSETQ. This CDR3 has 15 amino acids. The CDR3 region is CASSLNPGAMDGYTF.

The CDR3 here is CASSLLGGRAGDTQYF. The V gene is TRBV7-2, the J gene TRBJ2-3; the TRBD2 assignment by TCRdb is unverifiable without DNA. Germline-derived CDR1 and CDR2 are SGHTA and FQGNSA. The CDR3 extends over 16 amino acids.

V is TRBV15 and J is TRBJ2-2; lacking DNA, the TRBD2 call made by TCRdb goes unchecked. Germline CDR1 is LNHNV and CDR2 is YYDKDF (reference sequence). The CDR3 runs to 14 residues. CDR3 in amino acids: CATREGHNTGELFF.

This chain connects TRBV10-3 to TRBJ2-7; TCRdb returns TRBD1, unconfirmable since there is no DNA. The germline V gene has CDR1 ENHRY and CDR2 SYGVKD. This CDR3 contains 14 residues. This CDR3 is CAISASTGGYEQYF.

This chain connects TRBV7-9 to TRBJ1-4. Germline CDR1 is SEHNR and CDR2 is FQNEAQ (reference sequence). This CDR3 comprises 13 residues. The CDR3 is CASRPAANEKLFF.

The chain couples TRBV3-1 to TRBJ2-2; TCRdb's D call, TRBD1, is unchecked because there is no DNA. The CDR3 runs 13 residues. CDR1 is LGHDT, CDR2 YNNKEL, per germline (reference sequence). The CDR3 loop is CASSRQVVGELFF.

This chain joins TRBV20-1 and TRBJ2-1; the D call from TCRdb, TRBD1, cannot be confirmed without DNA. Germline V gene data show CDR1 as DFQATT and CDR2 as SNEGSKA (reference sequence). This CDR3 spans 15 amino acids. The CDR3 protein is CSALGQGSSYNEQFF.

The chain recombines TRBV30 with TRBJ1-5. Per germline, CDR1 GTSNPN and CDR2 SVGIG (reference sequence). CDR3 length equals 13 residues. CDR3 sequence: CAWSTSANQPQHF. Full variable domain (missing parts from reference TRBV30 and TRBJ1-5): SQTIHQWPATLVQPVGSPLSLECTVEGTSNPNLYWYRQAAGRGLQLLFYSVGIGQISSEVPQNLSASRPQDRQFILSSKKLLLSDSGFYLCAWSTSANQPQHFGDGTRLSIL.

The V gene is TRBV5-1, the J gene TRBJ1-2; TCRdb designates TRBD1, a call that cannot be tested without DNA. CDR1 is SGHRS and CDR2 is YFSETQ in the germline V gene. The CDR3 has 15 amino acids. This chain's CDR3 is CASSLRPQGPNGYTF.

The CDR3 loop is CASSPGQREVRSSTDTQYF. The chain links TRBV18 to TRBJ2-3; the TCRdb D gene call, TRBD2, has no DNA to confirm it. From germline, CDR1 is KGHSH and CDR2 LQKENI. The CDR3 loop spans 19 amino acids.

V usage is TRBV3-1 and J usage is TRBJ2-5. The V gene's germline CDR1 is LGHDT and CDR2 YNNKEL (reference sequence). The CDR3 is made up of 14 amino acids. The CDR3 is CASSQVLEQETQYF.

The chain has TRBV20-1 and TRBJ1-2. Germline V gives CDR1 DFQATT, CDR2 SNEGSKA (reference sequence). The CDR3 length is 12 residues. The CDR3 reads CSASRDNYGYTF.

The V and J genes are TRBV7-2 and TRBJ2-5; absent DNA, TCRdb's TRBD1 call cannot be checked. This CDR3 spans 14 amino acids. The germline CDR1 and CDR2 sequences are SGHTA and FQGNSA. The CDR3: CASSFIPGGETQYF.

The V call is TRBV7-9, the J call TRBJ1-2; absent DNA, TCRdb's TRBD1 call cannot be checked. The CDR3 loop spans 12 amino acids. The V gene's germline CDR1 is SEHNR and CDR2 FQNEAQ (reference sequence). The CDR3 reads CASKPGPYGYTF.

This chain connects TRBV7-9 to TRBJ2-1; TCRdb's assignment of TRBD1 cannot be checked, as there is no DNA. The length of the CDR3 is 14 residues. From germline, CDR1 is SEHNR and CDR2 FQNEAQ (reference sequence). CDR3 sequence: CASSVGQVIDEQFF.

V and J are TRBV29-1 and TRBJ2-2. The CDR3 loop spans 13 amino acids. Germline-derived CDR1 and CDR2 are SQVTM and ANQGSEA. CDR3 protein: CSGAGLPGGELFF.

The chain is built from TRBV7-3 and TRBJ1-1. Per germline, CDR1 SGHTA and CDR2 FQGTGA. The CDR3 contains 13 residues. CDR3 amino acids: CASSSKKGTEAFF.

The chain uses TRBV12-5 and TRBJ2-1; the TRBD1 assignment by TCRdb is unverifiable without DNA. This CDR3 contains 14 residues. Looked up from germline, CDR1 is LGHNT and CDR2 is FRNRAP. The CDR3 protein is CASGLVPPGDEQFF.

The V gene is TRBV7-4, the J gene TRBJ1-1; the TCRdb call, TRBD1, lacks DNA for checking. This CDR3 comprises 13 residues. Germline loops: CDR1 SGHVT, CDR2 SQSDAQ. Here the CDR3 reads CASSPGTDLEAFF.

The rearrangement links TRBV11-2 to TRBJ1-1; TCRdb's D gene call, TRBD1, goes unchecked for lack of DNA. The CDR3 covers 15 residues. Looked up from germline, CDR1 is SGHAT and CDR2 is FQNNGV. Here the CDR3 reads CASSQRGGGNTEAYF. The complete variable domain, with remaining parts taken from reference TRBV11-2 and TRBJ1-1, reads EAGVAQSPRYKIIEKRQSVAFWCNPISGHATLYWYQQILGQGPKLLIQFQNNGVVDDSQLPKDRFSAERLKGVDSTLKIQPAKLEDSAVYLCASSQRGGGNTEAYFGQGTRLTVV.

This chain connects TRBV7-2 to TRBJ2-1. CDR1 SGHTA and CDR2 FQGNSA come from the germline V gene. The CDR3 covers 14 residues. The CDR3 loop is CASSPYSSYNEQFF.

The rearrangement joins TRBV6-5 to TRBJ2-3. The CDR3 runs 14 residues. Germline loops: CDR1 MNHEY, CDR2 SVGAGI. The CDR3 protein is CASSYSGSTDTQYF.

The chain links TRBV5-1 to TRBJ2-1; with no DNA, the TCRdb D assignment of TRBD2 cannot be verified. The CDR3 covers 15 residues. CDR1 is SGHRS and CDR2 is YFSETQ in the germline V gene. CDR3 in amino acids: CASRTLAGADNEQFF. Together with reference TRBV5-1 and TRBJ2-1, the CDR3 gives the full variable domain: KAGVTQTPRYLIKTRGQQVTLSCSPISGHRSVSWYQQTPGQGLQFLFEYFSETQRNKGNFPGRFSGRQFSNSRSEMNVSTLELGDSALYLCASRTLAGADNEQFFGPGTRLTVL.

This chain links TRBV14 with TRBJ1-2; the TCRdb call, TRBD1, lacks DNA for checking. The CDR3 totals 15 residues. Germline V gene data show CDR1 as SGHDN and CDR2 as FVKESK. CDR3 sequence reads: CASSQHLRAGDGYTF.